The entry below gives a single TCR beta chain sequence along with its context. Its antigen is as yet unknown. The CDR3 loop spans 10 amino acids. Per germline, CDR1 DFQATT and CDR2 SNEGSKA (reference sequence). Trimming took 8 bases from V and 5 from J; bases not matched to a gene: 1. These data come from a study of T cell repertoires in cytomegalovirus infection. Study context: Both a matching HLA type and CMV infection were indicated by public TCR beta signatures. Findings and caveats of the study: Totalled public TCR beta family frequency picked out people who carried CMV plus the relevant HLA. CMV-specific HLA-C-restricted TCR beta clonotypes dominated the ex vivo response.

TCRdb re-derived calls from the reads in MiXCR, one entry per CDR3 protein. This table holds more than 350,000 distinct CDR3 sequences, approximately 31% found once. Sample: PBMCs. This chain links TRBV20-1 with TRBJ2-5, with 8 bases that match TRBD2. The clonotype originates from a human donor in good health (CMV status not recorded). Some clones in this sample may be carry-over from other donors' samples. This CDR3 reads CSPGGETQYF. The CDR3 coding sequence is TGCAGTCCGGGGGGGGAGACCCAGTACTTC.